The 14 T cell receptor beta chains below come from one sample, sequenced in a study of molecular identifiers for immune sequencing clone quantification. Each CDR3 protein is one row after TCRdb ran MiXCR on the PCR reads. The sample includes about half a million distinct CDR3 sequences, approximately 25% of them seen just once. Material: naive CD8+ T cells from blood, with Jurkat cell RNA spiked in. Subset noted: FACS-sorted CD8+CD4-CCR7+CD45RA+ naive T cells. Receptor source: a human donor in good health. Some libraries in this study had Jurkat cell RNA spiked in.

The chain's CDR3 is CASSEALWEGAGDTQYF. The CDR3 region has the DNA TGTGCCAGCAGTGAAGCGCTATGGGAGGGGGCAGGAGATACGCAGTATTTT. The chain couples TRBV6-1 to TRBJ2-3, with D possibly being TRBD1 or TRBD2 (7 bases each). CDR3 size: 17 residues. Trimming pared 0 bases from V and 5 bases from J, leaving 18 bases between. Germline assignment: CDR1 MNHNS and CDR2 SASEGT.

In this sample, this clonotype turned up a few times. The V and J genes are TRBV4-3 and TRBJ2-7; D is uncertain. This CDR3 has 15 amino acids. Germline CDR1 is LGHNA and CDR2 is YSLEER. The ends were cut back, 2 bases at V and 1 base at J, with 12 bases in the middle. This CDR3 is CASSQIYPTSYEQYF. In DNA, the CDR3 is TGCGCCAGCAGCCAAATATATCCTACTTCCTACGAGCAGTACTTC.

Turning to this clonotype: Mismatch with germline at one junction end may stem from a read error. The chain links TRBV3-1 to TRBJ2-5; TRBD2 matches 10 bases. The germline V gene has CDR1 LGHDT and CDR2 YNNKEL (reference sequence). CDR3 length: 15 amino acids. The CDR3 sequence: CASSQRTSGQEPQYF. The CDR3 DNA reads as TGTGCCAGCAGCCAAAGGACTAGCGGACAAGAGCCCCAGTACTTC.

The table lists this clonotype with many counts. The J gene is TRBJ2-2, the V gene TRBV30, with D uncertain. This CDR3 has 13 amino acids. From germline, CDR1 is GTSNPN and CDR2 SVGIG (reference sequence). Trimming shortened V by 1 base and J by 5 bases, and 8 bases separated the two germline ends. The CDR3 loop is CAWSEARTGELFF. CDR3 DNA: TGTGCCTGGAGTGAGGCCAGGACCGGGGAGCTGTTTTTT.

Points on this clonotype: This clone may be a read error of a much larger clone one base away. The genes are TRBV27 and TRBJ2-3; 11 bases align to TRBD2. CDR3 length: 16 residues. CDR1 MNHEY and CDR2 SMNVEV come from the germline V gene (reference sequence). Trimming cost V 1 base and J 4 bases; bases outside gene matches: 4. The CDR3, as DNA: TGTGCCAGCAGTTTATTCCTAGCGGGAGGCGCAGATACGCAGTATTTT. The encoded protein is CASSLFLAGGADTQYF.

The CDR3 spells CASSQDFSGSLNYGYTF. CDR3 coding DNA: TGCGCCAGCAGCCAAGACTTCTCAGGCAGCCTTAACTATGGCTACACCTTC. The rearrangement uses TRBV4-3 and TRBJ1-2; D gene uncertain. The V end was cut by 0 bases, the J end by 1 base, with 15 bases between. Germline values: CDR1 LGHNA, CDR2 YSLEER. There are 17 residues in the CDR3.

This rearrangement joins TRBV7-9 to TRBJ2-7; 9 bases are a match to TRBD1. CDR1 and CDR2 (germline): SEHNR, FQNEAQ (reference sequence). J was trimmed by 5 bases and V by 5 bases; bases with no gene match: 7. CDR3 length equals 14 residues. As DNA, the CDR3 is TGTGCCAGCAGCATGGGACAGGGTTTCGACGAGCAGTACTTC. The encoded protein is CASSMGQGFDEQYF.

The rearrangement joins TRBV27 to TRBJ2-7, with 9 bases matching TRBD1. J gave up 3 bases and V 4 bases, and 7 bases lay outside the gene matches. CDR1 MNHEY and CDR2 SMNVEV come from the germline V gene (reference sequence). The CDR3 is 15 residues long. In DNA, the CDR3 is TGTGCCAGCAGTTCGGGACAGGGCTTGATCTACGAGCAGTACTTC. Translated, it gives CASSSGQGLIYEQYF.

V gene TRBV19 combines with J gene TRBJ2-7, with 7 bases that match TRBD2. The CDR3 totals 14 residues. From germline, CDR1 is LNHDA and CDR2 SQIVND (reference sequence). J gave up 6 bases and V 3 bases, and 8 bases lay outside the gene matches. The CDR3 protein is CASSIMGGSGEQYF. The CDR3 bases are TGTGCCAGTAGTATTATGGGCGGGAGTGGCGAGCAGTACTTC. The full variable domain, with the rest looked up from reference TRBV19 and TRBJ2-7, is DGGITQSPKYLFRKEGQNVTLSCEQNLNHDAMYWYRQDPGQGLRLIYYSQIVNDFQKGDIAEGYSVSREKKESFPLTVTSAQKNPTAFYLCASSIMGGSGEQYFGPGTRLTVT.

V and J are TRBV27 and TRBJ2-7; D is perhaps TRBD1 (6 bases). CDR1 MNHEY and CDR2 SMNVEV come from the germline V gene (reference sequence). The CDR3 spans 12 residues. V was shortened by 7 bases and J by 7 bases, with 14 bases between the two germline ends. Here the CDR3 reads CASTTGTQEQYF. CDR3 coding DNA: TGTGCCAGCACCACCGGGACACAAGAGCAGTACTTC.

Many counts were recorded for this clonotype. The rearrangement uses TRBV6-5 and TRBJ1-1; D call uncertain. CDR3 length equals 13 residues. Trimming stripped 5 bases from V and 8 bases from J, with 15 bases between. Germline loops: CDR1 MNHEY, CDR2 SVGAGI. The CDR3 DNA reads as TGTGCCAGCAGTCCCGCGGGCCTGCCCGAAGCTTTCTTT. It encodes CASSPAGLPEAFF.

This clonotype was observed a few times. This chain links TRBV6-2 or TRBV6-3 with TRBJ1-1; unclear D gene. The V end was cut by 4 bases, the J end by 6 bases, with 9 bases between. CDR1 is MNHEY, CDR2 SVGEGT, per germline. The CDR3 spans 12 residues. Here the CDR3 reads CASSFPEAEAFF. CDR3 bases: TGTGCCAGCAGTTTCCCCGAAGCTGAAGCTTTCTTT.

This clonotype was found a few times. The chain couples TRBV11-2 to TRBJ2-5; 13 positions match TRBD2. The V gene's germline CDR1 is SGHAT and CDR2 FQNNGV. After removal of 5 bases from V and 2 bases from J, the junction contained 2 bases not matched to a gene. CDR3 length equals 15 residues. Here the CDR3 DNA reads TGTGCCAGCAGCCGGGGACTAGCGGGGCAAGAGACCCAGTACTTC. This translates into CASSRGLAGQETQYF.

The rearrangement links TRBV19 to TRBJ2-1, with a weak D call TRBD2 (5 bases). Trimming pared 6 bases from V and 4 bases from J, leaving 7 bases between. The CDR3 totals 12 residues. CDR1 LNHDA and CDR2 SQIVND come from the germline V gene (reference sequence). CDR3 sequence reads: CASSGEYNEQFF. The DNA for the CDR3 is TGTGCCAGTAGCGGGGAGTACAATGAGCAGTTCTTC.